This TCR beta chain stems from a study of tumor and adjacent non-tumor tissue in lung cancer. Study as a whole: The patients, around 11 men and 4 to 6 women, were about 30 to 85 with stage I to III disease. Each sample yielded millions of productive TCRbeta reads on average.

The V gene's germline CDR1 is MNHEY and CDR2 SVGAGI. The CDR3 extends over 15 amino acids. Between the trimmed V and J ends, which lost 2 bases and 5 bases, there was a span of 12 bases. As regards this clonotype: Its specificity is not known.

No cell sorting was done before RNA was extracted from the tissue. More than 3 cm separated this lung sample from the edge of the tumor. Newly diagnosed lung cancer patients had thoracic surgery in China, August–late 2014, without prior chemotherapy. The library came from three nested PCR rounds adapted from ARM-PCR protocols. TCRdb used MiXCR to reprocess the multiplex PCR reads, holding one entry per CDR3 protein. The table shows almost 75,000 distinct CDR3 sequences, with roughly 70% occurring only once. Study-level results: Compared with tumor, normal lung showed significantly lower TCR diversity.

The chain is built from TRBV6-5 and TRBJ1-4; maybe TRBD1 (5 bases). The TCR originated in a woman between 50 and 59 years old with non-small cell lung cancer. Sequencing was done on a sample of distant non-tumor lung tissue. CDR3 loop: CASSYQGRLNEKLFF. The CDR3 DNA reads as TGTGCCAGCAGTTACCAGGGCCGCCTAAATGAAAAACTGTTTTTT.